The present T cell receptor beta chain was sequenced within a study of OX40 agonist ivuxolimab in advanced cancers. The study's findings and limits: Low normalized clonal expansion also occurred in some nonresponding patients.

Profiling relied on immunoSEQ multiplex PCR, and the TCRdb table lists in-frame clones only, not all of them. This table holds about 71,000 clones, 75% to 85% found once. Note on this clone: Antigen specificity is unknown.

Systemic immunosuppression or a history of autoimmune disease excluded patients. Sequences were derived from CD4+ or CD8+ T cells sorted from blood, sampled in a trial of the OX40 agonist ivuxolimab. This sequence originates from an adult with an advanced solid tumor such as melanoma, head and neck, liver or kidney cancer.

CDR3 sequence: CASSDRRMGTDTQYF. The CDR3 region has the DNA TGTGCCAGCAGCGACAGGCGGATGGGGACAGATACGCAGTATTTT. J is TRBJ2-3 and V is TRBV7-8; tentatively, D is TRBD1 (6 bases). With 5 bases removed from V and 3 bases from J, the gap between germline ends came to 15 bases. The CDR3 totals 15 residues. Germline V gene sequence: CDR1 SGHVS, CDR2 FQNEAQ.